These 32 T cell receptor beta chains were sequenced from one sample in a study of blood T cells in healthy people across ages. A second PCR of roughly 6 to 12 cycles used a sample-barcoded 5' primer and a J-beta primer mix. TCRdb reanalysed the 5' RACE reads using MiXCR and keeps one entry per CDR3 protein. The sample gives 700,000 to 950,000 distinct CDR3 sequences, 58% of which show up once; about 20% is in the top ten. Sequencing was performed on blood. These receptors were taken from a man aged 25-45 years in good health.

The chain links TRBV7-2 to TRBJ2-3, with no clear D. This CDR3 spans 13 amino acids. Germline V gene lookup returns CDR1 SGHTA and CDR2 FQGNSA. Trimming pared 4 bases from V and 11 bases from J, leaving 16 bases between. In DNA form, the CDR3 reads TGTGCCAGCAGCTCGAAGCCGAGAGTCGAGCAGTATTTT. Its protein product is CASSSKPRVEQYF.

V and J are TRBV27 and TRBJ2-7; TRBD1 is a possible D gene (6 bases). The DNA end lines up better with TRBJ2-5; the J call may be wrong. The germline V gene has CDR1 MNHEY and CDR2 SMNVEV (reference sequence). The CDR3 consists of 15 residues. The CDR3 bases are TGTGCCAGCAGTTTATGGTCAGGGGTCGGGGAGACCCAGTACTTC. It encodes CASSLWSGVGETQYF.

About this clonotype: A junction end diverges from the germline sequence, so it may reflect a read error. This sequence joins TRBV6-5 and TRBJ2-1; possibly TRBD1 or TRBD2 for D (5 bases each). The CDR3 totals 16 residues. The germline CDR1 and CDR2 sequences are MNHEY and SVGAGI. The CDR3 loop reads CASSNPGAPSHNEQFF. The CDR3, as DNA: TGTGCCAGCAGTAATCCCGGGGCTCCCTCCCACAATGAGCAGTTCTTC.

V and J are TRBV20-1 and TRBJ2-3, with D uncertain. The CDR3 loop spans 14 amino acids. Germline assignment: CDR1 DFQATT and CDR2 SNEGSKA (reference sequence). The V end lost 1 base, the J end lost 0 bases, and 8 bases lay between the germline ends. The CDR3 loop is CSARGGRSTDTQYF. Written as DNA, the CDR3 is TGCAGTGCTAGAGGAGGCAGAAGCACAGATACGCAGTATTTT.

The table lists this clonotype with a few counts. V usage is TRBV20-1 and J usage is TRBJ1-2, with D possibly being TRBD1 (6 bases). The CDR3 length is 13 residues. CDR1 and CDR2 from the germline V gene are DFQATT and SNEGSKA (reference sequence). Deletions cut 1 base from V and 4 bases from J, with 10 bases between. The CDR3: CSARADRTYGYTF. The CDR3 nucleotides are TGCAGTGCTAGAGCCGACAGGACCTATGGCTACACCTTC.

The chain carries TRBV20-1 and TRBJ2-7, with a weak D call TRBD1 (6 bases). From germline, CDR1 is DFQATT and CDR2 SNEGSKA (reference sequence). Trimming left V 6 bases short and J 1 base short, with 13 bases between. There are 13 residues in the CDR3. The CDR3 bases are TGCAGTGCAGCTCACAGGGCTTCCTACGAGCAGTACTTC. Protein: CSAAHRASYEQYF.

The CDR3 loop reads CASKPASREQFF. The DNA for the CDR3 is TGTGCCAGCAAGCCGGCGAGTCGTGAGCAGTTCTTC. This rearrangement joins TRBV2 to TRBJ2-1; D is uncertain. The germline gives CDR1 SNHLY, CDR2 FYNNEI. V was pared by 7 bases and J by 9 bases, with 13 bases between. The CDR3 totals 12 residues.

This sequence joins TRBV20-1 and TRBJ2-7; TRBD2 is a possible D gene (6 bases). From germline, CDR1 is DFQATT and CDR2 SNEGSKA (reference sequence). V was cut by 5 bases and J by 5 bases, with 16 bases left in between. The CDR3 has 13 amino acids. The CDR3 reads CSALAKGPHEQYF. CDR3 DNA sequence: TGCAGTGCTCTAGCGAAAGGACCGCACGAGCAGTACTTC.

This sequence joins TRBV20-1 and TRBJ2-7; D ambiguous. The CDR3 spans 13 residues. Trimming took off 0 bases at V and 3 bases at J, with 9 bases between the two ends. The germline V gene has CDR1 DFQATT and CDR2 SNEGSKA (reference sequence). The CDR3: CSAREGPVYEQYF. DNA of the CDR3: TGCAGTGCTAGAGAAGGGCCGGTCTACGAGCAGTACTTC.

The chain uses TRBV7-2 and TRBJ2-2, with D tentatively TRBD2 (6 bases). CDR3 size: 13 residues. Germline V lookup: CDR1 SGHTA, CDR2 FQGNSA. The germline V and J ends were trimmed by 6 bases and 5 bases, with 10 bases remaining between them. The CDR3 is CASREGGTGELFF. The CDR3, as DNA: TGTGCCAGCAGGGAGGGTGGAACCGGGGAGCTGTTTTTT.

The rearrangement joins TRBV7-3 to TRBJ2-5; no firm D call. CDR1 and CDR2 (germline): SGHTA, FQGTGA. The V and J ends lost 5 bases and 5 bases respectively, with 15 bases between them. CDR3 length equals 14 residues. CDR3 residues: CASSPSGIFETQYF. Written as DNA, the CDR3 is TGTGCCAGCAGCCCTTCTGGGATTTTTGAGACCCAGTACTTC.

This rearrangement joins TRBV6-2 or TRBV6-3 to TRBJ2-7; the D is unclear. Trimming stripped 5 bases from V and 2 bases from J, with 13 bases between. Germline V gene sequence: CDR1 MNHEY, CDR2 SVGEGT. This CDR3 region has 14 residues. The DNA for the CDR3 is TGTGCCAGCAGTGCAAACCGGGTGGCCTACGAGCAGTACTTC. Protein: CASSANRVAYEQYF.

V usage is TRBV4-3 and J usage is TRBJ2-7; D not certain. CDR3 length: 15 residues. Germline assignment: CDR1 LGHNA and CDR2 YSLEER. The V end lost 0 bases, the J end lost 0 bases, and 9 bases lay between the germline ends. Here the CDR3 DNA reads TGCGCCAGCAGCCAAGAGATGCGGAGCTCCTACGAGCAGTACTTC. Translated: CASSQEMRSSYEQYF.

A few counts support this clonotype. The rearrangement links TRBV7-2 to TRBJ2-7, with 7 bases fitting TRBD1. V shed 5 bases and J 2 bases; nucleotides not matched to a gene: 3. The CDR3 totals 13 residues. Germline CDR1 reads SGHTA; CDR2 reads FQGNSA. Written as DNA, the CDR3 is TGTGCCAGCAGCATCGACAGGGCCTACGAGCAGTACTTC. Residues: CASSIDRAYEQYF.

The gene calls are TRBV7-9 and TRBJ1-1; D not certain. This CDR3 region has 11 residues. Per germline, CDR1 SEHNR and CDR2 FQNEAQ (reference sequence). V shed 3 bases and J shed 8 bases, with 7 bases lying between them. CDR3 nucleotides: TGTGCCAGCAGCTTTACACGAGAAGCTTTCTTT. Protein: CASSFTREAFF.

This chain links TRBV15 with TRBJ2-1; maybe TRBD2 (5 bases). Looked up from germline, CDR1 is LNHNV and CDR2 is YYDKDF (reference sequence). CDR3 length: 16 amino acids. Trimming pared 3 bases from V and 5 bases from J, leaving 17 bases between. The CDR3 DNA follows: TGTGCCACCAGCAGGATGGGAGAGGGCCGGGACAATGAGCAGTTCTTC. Translated, it gives CATSRMGEGRDNEQFF. The complete variable domain, with remaining parts taken from reference TRBV15 and TRBJ2-1, reads DAMVIQNPRYQVTQFGKPVTLSCSQTLNHNVMYWYQQKSSQAPKLLFHYYDKDFNNEADTPDNFQSRRPNTSFCFLDIRSPGLGDTAMYLCATSRMGEGRDNEQFFGPGTRLTVL.

This clonotype showed up just a few times. V is TRBV27 and J is TRBJ2-1; D is unresolved. Deletions cut 5 bases from V and 9 bases from J, with 23 bases between. In germline, CDR1 is MNHEY, CDR2 SMNVEV (reference sequence). The CDR3 consists of 16 residues. The CDR3 protein is CASSGSTPNSIGEQFF. CDR3 coding DNA: TGTGCCAGCAGTGGTTCAACCCCGAACAGTATTGGTGAGCAGTTCTTC.

V gene TRBV20-1 combines with J gene TRBJ2-1, with 7 positions matching TRBD2. Trimming took 2 bases from V and 6 from J; bases not matched to a gene: 1. This CDR3 comprises 12 residues. CDR1 DFQATT and CDR2 SNEGSKA come from the germline V gene (reference sequence). In DNA, the CDR3 is TGCAGTGCTAGAAGGACTAGCAATGAGCAGTTCTTC. Translating it yields CSARRTSNEQFF.

V and J are TRBV20-1 and TRBJ2-3; 9 bases fit TRBD1. Germline CDR1 is DFQATT and CDR2 is SNEGSKA (reference sequence). The CDR3 runs to 15 residues. V gave up 0 bases and J gave up 6 bases; unmatched junction bases: 7. The CDR3 is CSARDRTGVRDTQYF. The CDR3 DNA reads TGCAGTGCTAGAGACCGGACAGGGGTCAGGGATACGCAGTATTTT.

The V call is TRBV27, the J call TRBJ1-1; TRBD1 matches 8 bases. Trimming took 7 bases from V and 3 from J; bases not matched to a gene: 7. The CDR3 totals 14 residues. The germline V gene has CDR1 MNHEY and CDR2 SMNVEV (reference sequence). DNA for the CDR3: TGTGCCAGCAAGTGGGGACAGGCGGACACTGAAGCTTTCTTT. This codes for CASKWGQADTEAFF.

The V and J genes are TRBV6-1 and TRBJ2-2; no definite D call. Trimming shortened V by 6 bases and J by 5 bases, and 10 bases separated the two germline ends. The V gene's germline CDR1 is MNHNS and CDR2 SASEGT. CDR3 length: 13 residues. Here the CDR3 reads CASRTALTGELFF. The CDR3 DNA sequence: TGTGCCAGCAGAACTGCATTAACCGGGGAGCTGTTTTTT.

This clonotype was seen only a few times. The J gene is TRBJ2-3, the V gene TRBV7-9; the match to TRBD2 covers 8 bases. With V trimmed by 5 bases and J by 0 bases, 13 bases remained unmatched. Germline CDR1 and CDR2: SEHNR and FQNEAQ (reference sequence). The CDR3 runs 18 residues. The CDR3 is CASSALPELAVSTDTQYF. The CDR3 DNA reads as TGTGCCAGCAGCGCCCTTCCTGAACTAGCGGTTAGCACAGATACGCAGTATTTT.

The chain uses TRBV24-1 and TRBJ2-3; TRBD1 agrees at 9 bases. The CDR3 consists of 15 residues. After removal of 5 bases from V and 3 bases from J, the junction contained 5 bases not matched to a gene. CDR1 and CDR2 (germline): KGHDR, SFDVKD. This chain's CDR3 is CATSAAGTGTDTQYF. The DNA of the CDR3 is TGTGCCACCAGTGCCGCCGGGACAGGGACAGATACGCAGTATTTT.

V usage is TRBV3-1 and J usage is TRBJ2-7, with 10 positions matching TRBD1. Trimming took 2 bases from V and 2 from J; bases not matched to a gene: 3. The CDR3 contains 15 residues. Germline loops: CDR1 LGHDT, CDR2 YNNKEL (reference sequence). Here the CDR3 reads CASSQKGTGAYEQYF. For the CDR3, the DNA is TGTGCCAGCAGCCAAAAGGGGACAGGGGCCTACGAGCAGTACTTC.

The gene calls are TRBV29-1 and TRBJ2-3; D is perhaps TRBD1 (7 bases). V was cut by 4 bases and J by 6 bases, with 17 bases left in between. This CDR3 comprises 14 residues. CDR1 SQVTM and CDR2 ANQGSEA come from the germline V gene. The CDR3 bases are TGCAGCGTTGGACAGGGTGATGCGGGGGATACGCAGTATTTT. This codes for CSVGQGDAGDTQYF.

This clonotype occurred a few times. The chain joins TRBV13 to TRBJ1-1; D call uncertain. Germline V lookup: CDR1 PRHDT, CDR2 FYEKMQ (reference sequence). This CDR3 comprises 14 residues. V lost 3 bases and J lost 5, with 13 bases in between. CDR3 coding DNA: TGTGCCAGCAGCTTGCGGGGTTTAGGAACTGAAGCTTTCTTT. Translating it yields CASSLRGLGTEAFF.

This clonotype was seen a handful of times. The rearrangement links TRBV6-5 to TRBJ2-5; D is possibly TRBD1 or TRBD2 (5 bases each). The CDR3 runs 12 residues. Germline V lookup: CDR1 MNHEY, CDR2 SVGAGI. Trimming cost V 4 bases and J 11 bases, with 14 bases left between them. The CDR3 nucleotides read TGTGCCAGCAGTTCTGCAGGGAGTGAGCAGTACTTC. It codes for CASSSAGSEQYF.

This clonotype was recorded a few times. The chain combines TRBV4-3 with TRBJ2-7; 9 nucleotides line up with TRBD2. With 4 bases clipped from V and 5 bases from J, the junction kept 9 bases outside the gene matches. The CDR3 loop spans 15 amino acids. Per the germline V gene, CDR1 is LGHNA and CDR2 is YSLEER. CDR3 DNA: TGCGCCAGCAGCCCCGGGATAGCGGGAGCTAACGAGCAGTACTTC. Protein sequence: CASSPGIAGANEQYF.

The chain couples TRBV3-1 to TRBJ2-7; D is unclear. Trimming pared 4 bases from V and 7 bases from J, leaving 20 bases between. The CDR3 is made up of 15 amino acids. The germline CDR1 and CDR2 sequences are LGHDT and YNNKEL (reference sequence). The DNA for the CDR3 is TGTGCCAGCAGCCTCCCTAAGGCCCACCCTTGGGAGCAGTACTTC. Its translation is CASSLPKAHPWEQYF.

This clonotype occurred once. The CDR3 DNA reads as TGTGCCAGCCAGGGGGGATCCGGGGGCTACACCTTC. It encodes CASQGGSGGYTF. The rearrangement links TRBV2 to TRBJ1-2; the match to TRBD1 covers 7 bases. V was pared by 8 bases and J by 8 bases, with 8 bases of the junction left unmatched. Germline CDR1 reads SNHLY; CDR2 reads FYNNEI. The CDR3 sequence is 12 residues long.

This rearrangement joins TRBV29-1 to TRBJ2-5; 8 bases are shared with TRBD1. The germline CDR1 and CDR2 sequences are SQVTM and ANQGSEA. The CDR3 consists of 11 residues. The CDR3 DNA sequence: TGCGCCGGGACAGGTCAAGAGACCCAGTACTTC. Translating it yields CAGTGQETQYF.

This clonotype turned up a few times. The chain uses TRBV7-2 and TRBJ2-5, with D possibly TRBD2 on 5 matching bases. The ends were cut back, 4 bases at V and 11 bases at J, with 26 bases in the middle. Germline lookup yields CDR1 SGHTA and CDR2 FQGNSA. CDR3 length equals 16 residues. For the CDR3, the DNA is TGTGCCAGCAGCTCCGCTCGTGGGGAGACGTACAATGAGCAGTACTTC. Translated, it gives CASSSARGETYNEQYF.